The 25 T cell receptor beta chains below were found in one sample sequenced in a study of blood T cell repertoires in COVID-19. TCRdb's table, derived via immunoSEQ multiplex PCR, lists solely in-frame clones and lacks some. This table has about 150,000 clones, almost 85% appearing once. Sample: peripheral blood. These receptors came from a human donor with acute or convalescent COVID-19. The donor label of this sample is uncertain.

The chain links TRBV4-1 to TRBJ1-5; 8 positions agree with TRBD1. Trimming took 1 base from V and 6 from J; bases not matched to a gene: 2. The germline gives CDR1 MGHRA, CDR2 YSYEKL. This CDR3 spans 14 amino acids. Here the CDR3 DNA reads TGCGCCAGCAGCCAAGCAGGGGGCGGTCAGCCCCAGCATTTT. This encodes CASSQAGGGQPQHF.

CDR3 sequence reads: CASSDRGYTEAFF. The DNA for the CDR3 is TGTGCCAGCAGCGACAGGGGGTACACTGAAGCTTTCTTT. V is TRBV27 and J is TRBJ1-1, with 9 bases matching TRBD1. Germline V gene data show CDR1 as MNHEY and CDR2 as SMNVEV (reference sequence). Unmatched junction bases numbered 2, after V lost 6 bases and J lost 3 bases. There are 13 residues in the CDR3.

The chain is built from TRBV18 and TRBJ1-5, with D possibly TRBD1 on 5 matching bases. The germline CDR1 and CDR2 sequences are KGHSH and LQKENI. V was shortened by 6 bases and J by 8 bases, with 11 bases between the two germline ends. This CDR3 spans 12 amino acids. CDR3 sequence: CASSPKGEPQHF. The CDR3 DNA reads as TGTGCCAGCTCCCCCAAAGGGGAGCCCCAGCATTTT.

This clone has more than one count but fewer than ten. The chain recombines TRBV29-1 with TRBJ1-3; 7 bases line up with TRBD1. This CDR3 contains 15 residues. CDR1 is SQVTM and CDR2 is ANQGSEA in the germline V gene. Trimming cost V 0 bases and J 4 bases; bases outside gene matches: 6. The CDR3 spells CSVEDPTGTGNTIYF. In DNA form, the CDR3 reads TGCAGCGTTGAAGACCCGACAGGGACCGGAAACACCATATATTTT.

In DNA, the CDR3 is TGTGCCTGGGGGGACAGTGAAAACATTCAGTACTTC. Its translation: CAWGDSENIQYF. The rearrangement links TRBV30 to TRBJ2-4, with TRBD1 identical over 7 bases. This CDR3 contains 12 residues. Germline V gene data show CDR1 as GTSNPN and CDR2 as SVGIG (reference sequence). J was trimmed by 5 bases and V by 5 bases; bases with no gene match: 3. Supplemented by reference TRBV30 and TRBJ2-4, the full variable domain reads SQTIHQWPATLVQPVGSPLSLECTVEGTSNPNLYWYRQAAGRGLQLLFYSVGIGQISSEVPQNLSASRPQDRQFILSSKKLLLSDSGFYLCAWGDSENIQYFGAGTRLSVL.

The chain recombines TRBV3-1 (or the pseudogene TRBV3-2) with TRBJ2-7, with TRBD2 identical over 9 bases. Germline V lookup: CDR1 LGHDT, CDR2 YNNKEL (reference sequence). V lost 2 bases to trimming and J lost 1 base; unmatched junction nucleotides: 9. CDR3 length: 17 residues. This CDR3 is CASSQHPKRGASYEQYF. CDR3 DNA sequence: TGTGCCAGCAGCCAACACCCGAAGCGGGGGGCGTCCTACGAGCAGTACTTC.

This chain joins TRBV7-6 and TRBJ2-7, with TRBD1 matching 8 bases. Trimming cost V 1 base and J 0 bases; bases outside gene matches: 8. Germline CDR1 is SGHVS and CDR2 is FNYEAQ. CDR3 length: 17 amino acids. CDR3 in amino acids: CASSLDPPTGGSYEQYF. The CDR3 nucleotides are TGTGCCAGCAGCTTAGACCCCCCCACAGGGGGCTCCTACGAGCAGTACTTC. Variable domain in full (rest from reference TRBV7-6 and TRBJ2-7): GAGVSQSPRYKVTKRGQDVALRCDPISGHVSLYWYRQALGQGPEFLTYFNYEAQQDKSGLPNDRFSAERPEGSISTLTIQRTEQRDSAMYRCASSLDPPTGGSYEQYFGPGTRLTVT.

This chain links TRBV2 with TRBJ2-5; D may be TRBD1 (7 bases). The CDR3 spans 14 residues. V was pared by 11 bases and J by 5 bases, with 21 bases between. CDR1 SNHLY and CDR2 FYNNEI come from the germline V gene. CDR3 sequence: CAGKTSPGGETQYF. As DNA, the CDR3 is TGTGCCGGGAAAACTTCCCCAGGGGGGGAGACCCAGTACTTC. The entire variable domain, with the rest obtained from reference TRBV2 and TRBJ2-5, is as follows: EPEVTQTPSHQVTQMGQEVILRCVPISNHLYFYWYRQILGQKVEFLVSFYNNEISEKSEIFDDQFSVERPDGSNFTLKIRSTKLEDSAMYFCAGKTSPGGETQYFGPGTRLLVL.

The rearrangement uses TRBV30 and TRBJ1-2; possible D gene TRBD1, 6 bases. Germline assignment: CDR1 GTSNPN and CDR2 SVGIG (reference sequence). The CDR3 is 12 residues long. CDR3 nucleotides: TGTGTGTACCAAACAGGGTCCTATGGCTACACCTTC. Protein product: CVYQTGSYGYTF. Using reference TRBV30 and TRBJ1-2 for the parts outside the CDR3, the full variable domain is SQTIHQWPATLVQPVGSPLSLECTVEGTSNPNLYWYRQAAGRGLQLLFYSVGIGQISSEVPQNLSASRPQDRQFILSSKKLLLSDSGFYLCVYQTGSYGYTFGSGTRLTVV.

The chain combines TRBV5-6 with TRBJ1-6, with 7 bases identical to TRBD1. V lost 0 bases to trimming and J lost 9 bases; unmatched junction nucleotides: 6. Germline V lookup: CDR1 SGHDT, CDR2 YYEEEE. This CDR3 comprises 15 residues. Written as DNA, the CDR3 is TGTGCCAGCAGCTTGGCAGTAGGGGGCGGTTCACCCCTCCACTTT. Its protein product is CASSLAVGGGSPLHF.

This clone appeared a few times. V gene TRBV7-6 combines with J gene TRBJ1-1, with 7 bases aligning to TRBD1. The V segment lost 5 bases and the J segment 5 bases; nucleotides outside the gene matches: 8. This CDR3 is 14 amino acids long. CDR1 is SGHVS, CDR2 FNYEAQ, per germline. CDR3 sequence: CASSKRQGETEAFF. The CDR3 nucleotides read TGTGCCAGCAGCAAACGACAGGGAGAAACTGAAGCTTTCTTT. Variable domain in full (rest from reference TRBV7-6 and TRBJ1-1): GAGVSQSPRYKVTKRGQDVALRCDPISGHVSLYWYRQALGQGPEFLTYFNYEAQQDKSGLPNDRFSAERPEGSISTLTIQRTEQRDSAMYRCASSKRQGETEAFFGQGTRLTVV.

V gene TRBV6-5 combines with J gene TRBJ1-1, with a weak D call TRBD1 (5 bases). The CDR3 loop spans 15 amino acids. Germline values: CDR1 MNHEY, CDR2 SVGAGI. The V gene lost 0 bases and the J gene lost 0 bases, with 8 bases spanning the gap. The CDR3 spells CASSYSGLLNTEAFF. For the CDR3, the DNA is TGTGCCAGCAGTTACTCGGGACTCCTGAACACTGAAGCTTTCTTT.

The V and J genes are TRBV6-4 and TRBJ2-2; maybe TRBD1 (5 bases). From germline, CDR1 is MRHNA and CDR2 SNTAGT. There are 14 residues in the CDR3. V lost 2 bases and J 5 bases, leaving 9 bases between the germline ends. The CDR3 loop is CASSDQGQTGELFF. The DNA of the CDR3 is TGTGCCAGCAGTGACCAGGGCCAGACCGGGGAGCTGTTTTTT.

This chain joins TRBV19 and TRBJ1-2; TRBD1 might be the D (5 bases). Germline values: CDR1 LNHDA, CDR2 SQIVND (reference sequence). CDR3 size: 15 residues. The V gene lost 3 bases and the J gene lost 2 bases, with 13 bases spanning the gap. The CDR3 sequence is CASSIAQGGNYGYTF. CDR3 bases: TGTGCCAGTAGTATCGCGCAGGGAGGAAACTATGGCTACACCTTC.

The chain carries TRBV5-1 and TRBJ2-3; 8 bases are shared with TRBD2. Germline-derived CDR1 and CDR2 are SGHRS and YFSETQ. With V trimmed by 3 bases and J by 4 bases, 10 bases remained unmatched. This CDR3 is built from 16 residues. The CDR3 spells CASSSPPGLGADTQYF. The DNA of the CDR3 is TGCGCCAGCAGCTCGCCTCCGGGACTAGGGGCAGATACGCAGTATTTT.

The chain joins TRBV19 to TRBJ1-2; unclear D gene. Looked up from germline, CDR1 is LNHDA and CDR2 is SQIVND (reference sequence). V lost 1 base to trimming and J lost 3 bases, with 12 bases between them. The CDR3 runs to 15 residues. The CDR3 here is CASSIVSGLDYGYTF. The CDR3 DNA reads TGTGCCAGTAGTATAGTGAGCGGGTTGGACTATGGCTACACCTTC.

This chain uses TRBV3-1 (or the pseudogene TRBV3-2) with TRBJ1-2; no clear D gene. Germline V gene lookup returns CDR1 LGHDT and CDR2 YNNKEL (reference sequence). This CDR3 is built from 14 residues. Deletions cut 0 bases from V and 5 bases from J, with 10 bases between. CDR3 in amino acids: CASSQDGWAYGYTF. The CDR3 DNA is TGTGCCAGCAGCCAAGATGGGTGGGCGTATGGCTACACCTTC.

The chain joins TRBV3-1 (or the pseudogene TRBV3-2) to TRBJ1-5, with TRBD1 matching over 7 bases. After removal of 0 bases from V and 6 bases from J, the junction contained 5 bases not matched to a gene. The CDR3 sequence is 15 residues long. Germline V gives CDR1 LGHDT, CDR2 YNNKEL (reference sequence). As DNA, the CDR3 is TGTGCCAGCAGCCAAGACAGGGGGGTTGGTCAGCCCCAGCATTTT. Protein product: CASSQDRGVGQPQHF.

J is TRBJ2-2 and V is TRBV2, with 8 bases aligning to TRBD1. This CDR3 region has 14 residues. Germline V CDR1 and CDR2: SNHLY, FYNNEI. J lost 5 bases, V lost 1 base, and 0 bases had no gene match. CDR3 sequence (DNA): TGTGCCAGCAGTGAAGGACAGGGGACCGGGGAGCTGTTTTTT. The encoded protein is CASSEGQGTGELFF.

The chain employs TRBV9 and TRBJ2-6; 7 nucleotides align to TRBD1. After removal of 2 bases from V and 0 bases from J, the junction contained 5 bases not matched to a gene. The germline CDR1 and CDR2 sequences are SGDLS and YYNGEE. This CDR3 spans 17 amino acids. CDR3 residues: CASSVSGTVSGANVLTF. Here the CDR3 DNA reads TGTGCCAGCAGCGTTTCCGGGACAGTCTCTGGGGCCAACGTCCTGACTTTC.

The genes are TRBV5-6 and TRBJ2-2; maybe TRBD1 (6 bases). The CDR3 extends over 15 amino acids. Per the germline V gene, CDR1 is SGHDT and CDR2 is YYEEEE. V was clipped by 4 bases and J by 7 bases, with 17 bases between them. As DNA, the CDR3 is TGTGCCAGCAGCCACAGGGTCCTCAGGGGCGGGGAGCTGTTTTTT. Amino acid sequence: CASSHRVLRGGELFF.

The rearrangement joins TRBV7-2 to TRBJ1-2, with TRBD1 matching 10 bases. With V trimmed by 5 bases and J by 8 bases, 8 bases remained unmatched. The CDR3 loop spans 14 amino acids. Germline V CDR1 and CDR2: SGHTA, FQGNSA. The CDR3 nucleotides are TGTGCCAGCAGCAGGGACAGGGGCAAAGAGGGCTACACCTTC. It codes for CASSRDRGKEGYTF.

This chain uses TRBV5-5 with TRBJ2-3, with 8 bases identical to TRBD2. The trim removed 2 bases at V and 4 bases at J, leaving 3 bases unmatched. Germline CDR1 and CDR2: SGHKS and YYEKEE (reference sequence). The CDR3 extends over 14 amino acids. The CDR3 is CASSFLAGADTQYF. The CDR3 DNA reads TGTGCCAGCAGCTTCCTAGCGGGCGCAGATACGCAGTATTTT.

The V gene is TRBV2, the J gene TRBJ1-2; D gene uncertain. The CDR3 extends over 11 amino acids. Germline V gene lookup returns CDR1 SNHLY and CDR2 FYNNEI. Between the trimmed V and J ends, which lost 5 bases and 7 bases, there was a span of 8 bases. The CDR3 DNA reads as TGTGCCAGCAGTACGGGTCCTGGCTACACCTTC. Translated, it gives CASSTGPGYTF.

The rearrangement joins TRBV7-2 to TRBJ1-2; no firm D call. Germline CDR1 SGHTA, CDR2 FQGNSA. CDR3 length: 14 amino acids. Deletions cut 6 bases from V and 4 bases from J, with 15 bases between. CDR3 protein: CASRPTGSSYGYTF. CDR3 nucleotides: TGTGCCAGCAGACCAACCGGGTCCAGCTATGGCTACACCTTC.